A selection of T cell receptor beta chains follows, all from one sample in a study of T cell repertoires in cytomegalovirus infection. These TCRs' antigens remain unknown. Each CDR3 protein is one row after TCRdb ran MiXCR on the reads. The table has about 830,000 distinct CDR3 sequences, approximately 32% seen once. Material: cultured CD8+ T cells from PBMCs, obtained from culture after CMV antigen stimulation. These receptors were collected from a human donor in good health (CMV status not recorded). Some clones in this sample may be carry-over from other donors' samples. Both conserved end residues are part of each CDR3. A D gene is named only where the DNA matches it firmly. Clone size is stated in some rows and not others, as once, few, many or a class when expanded.

J: TRBJ2-5
V: TRBV9
D: TRBD2
size: .
CDR3: CASSVGLAGDLRETQYF
DNA: TGTGCCAGCAGCGTGGGACTAGCGGGGGACCTGAGAGAGACCCAGTACTTC

J: TRBJ2-4
V: TRBV27
D: TRBD1
size: .
CDR3: CASSRPGQGRVQYF
DNA: TGTGCCAGCAGCAGACCGGGACAGGGAAGGGTTCAGTACTTC

J: TRBJ1-5
V: TRBV7-2
D: .
size: .
CDR3: CVNSLAKGMGSNQPQHF
DNA: TGTGTCAACAGCTTAGCGAAGGGGATGGGAAGCAATCAGCCCCAGCATTTT

J: TRBJ2-1
V: TRBV6-8
D: .
size: .
CDR3: CASSYTLSHNEQFF
DNA: TGTGCCAGCAGTTACACCTTAAGCCACAATGAGCAGTTCTTC

J: TRBJ1-2
V: TRBV12-5
D: .
size: many
CDR3: CASGFDLTGGYTF
DNA: TGTGCTAGTGGTTTCGACCTTACGGGAGGCTACACCTTC

J: TRBJ1-1
V: TRBV12-3/TRBV12-4
D: TRBD1
size: .
CDR3: CASSFPDMGQSEAFF
DNA: TGTGCCAGCAGTTTCCCGGACATGGGACAGTCTGAAGCTTTCTTT

J: TRBJ1-2
V: TRBV12-3/TRBV12-4
D: TRBD1
size: .
CDR3: CASSPMGTGGAEGYTF
DNA: TGTGCCAGCAGTCCCATGGGGACAGGGGGCGCAGAGGGCTACACCTTC

J: TRBJ2-1
V: TRBV12-3/TRBV12-4
D: .
size: few
CDR3: CASSFDVRPGSYNEQFF
DNA: TGTGCCAGCAGTTTCGACGTCCGCCCGGGCTCCTACAATGAGCAGTTCTTC

J: TRBJ2-5
V: TRBV7-9
D: TRBD2
size: .
CDR3: CASSLETSERETQYF
DNA: TGTGCTAGCAGCTTAGAGACTAGCGAGCGGGAGACCCAGTACTTC

J: TRBJ2-5
V: TRBV12-5
D: TRBD1
size: .
CDR3: CASGLWTGVVYGETQYF
DNA: TGTGCTAGTGGTTTGTGGACAGGGGTGGTATATGGAGAGACCCAGTACTTC

J: TRBJ2-4
V: TRBV7-2
D: TRBD1
size: many
CDR3: CASSLWTGQNIQYF
DNA: TGTGCCAGCAGCTTATGGACAGGGCAAAACATTCAGTACTTC

J: TRBJ1-5
V: TRBV7-9
D: .
size: .
CDR3: CASSLVGNEGNQPQHF
DNA: TGTGCCAGCAGCTTAGTGGGGAATGAGGGAAATCAGCCCCAGCATTTT

J: TRBJ1-4
V: TRBV6-5
D: .
size: .
CDR3: CASSPGQLEGEEKLFF
DNA: TGTGCCAGCAGCCCGGGACAACTTGAAGGAGAAGAAAAACTGTTTTTT

J: TRBJ1-1
V: TRBV6-6
D: .
size: once
CDR3: CASGTITEAFF
DNA: TGTGCCAGCGGAACCATCACTGAAGCTTTCTTT

J: TRBJ1-1
V: TRBV7-6
D: .
size: few
CDR3: CASSSEGQTEAFF
DNA: TGTGCCAGCAGCTCGGAGGGGCAGACTGAAGCCTTCTTT

J: TRBJ1-1
V: TRBV7-3
D: TRBD1
size: .
CDR3: CASSFRQGVLGTEAFF
DNA: TGTGCCAGCAGCTTTAGACAGGGGGTTCTGGGCACTGAAGCTTTCTTT